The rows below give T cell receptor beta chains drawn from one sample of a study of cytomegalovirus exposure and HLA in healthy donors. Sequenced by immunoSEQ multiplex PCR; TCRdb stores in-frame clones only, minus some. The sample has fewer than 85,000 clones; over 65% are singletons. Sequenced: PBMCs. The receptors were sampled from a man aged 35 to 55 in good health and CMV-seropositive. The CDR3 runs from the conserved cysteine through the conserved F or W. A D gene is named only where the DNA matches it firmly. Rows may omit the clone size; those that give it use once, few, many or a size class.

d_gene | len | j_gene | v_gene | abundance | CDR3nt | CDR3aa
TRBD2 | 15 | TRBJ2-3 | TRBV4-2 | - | TGTGCCAGCAGCCAAGGGCAGCGGGGGTCAGATACGCAGTATTTT | CASSQGQRGSDTQYF
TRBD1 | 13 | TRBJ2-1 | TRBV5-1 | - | TGCGCCAGCAGCTTGGGACAGGGGGGAGAGCAGTTCTTC | CASSLGQGGEQFF
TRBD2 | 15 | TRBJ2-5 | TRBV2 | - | TGTGCCAGCATCAAGCGGGGGGGTGCCGAGGAGACCCAGTACTTC | CASIKRGGAEETQYF
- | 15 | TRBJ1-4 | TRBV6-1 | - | TGTGCCAGCAGTGAAGCAGCACAGCCTAATGAAAAACTGTTTTTT | CASSEAAQPNEKLFF
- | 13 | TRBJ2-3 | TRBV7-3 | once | TGTGCCAGCAGCTTTGGCAGCACAGATACGCAGTATTTT | CASSFGSTDTQYF
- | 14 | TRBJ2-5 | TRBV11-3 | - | TGTGCCAGCAGCTTAGGGCAGGGGGGAGAGACCCAGTACTTC | CASSLGQGGETQYF
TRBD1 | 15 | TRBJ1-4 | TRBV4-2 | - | TGTGCCAGCAGCCAAGTATGGGGACAGGGTGAAAAACTGTTTTTT | CASSQVWGQGEKLFF
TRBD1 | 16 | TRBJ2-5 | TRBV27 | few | TGTGCCAGCAGTTTATCGTGGACAGGAGGTTGGGAGACCCAGTACTTC | CASSLSWTGGWETQYF
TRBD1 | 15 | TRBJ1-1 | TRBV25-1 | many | TGTGCCAGCAGGAGGACAGGGCACATGAACACTGAAGCTTTCTTT | CASRRTGHMNTEAFF
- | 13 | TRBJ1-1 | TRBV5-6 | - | TGTGCCAGCGAGTTACAGATGAACACTGAAGCTTTCTTT | CASELQMNTEAFF
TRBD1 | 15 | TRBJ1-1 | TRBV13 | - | TGTGCCAGCAGCTCGCCGGGACAGGGAAACACTGAAGCTTTCTTT | CASSSPGQGNTEAFF
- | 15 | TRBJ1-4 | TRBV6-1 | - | TGTGCCAGCAGGGCAGCCGGGACACGTAATGAAAAACTGTTTTTT | CASRAAGTRNEKLFF
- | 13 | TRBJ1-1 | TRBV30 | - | TGTGCCTGGCATACAGGGTTGAACACTGAAGCTTTCTTT | CAWHTGLNTEAFF
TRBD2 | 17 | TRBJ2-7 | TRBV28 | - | TGTGCCAGCAGCCCTCGACTAGCGGGTACTTTCTCCTACGAGCAGTACTTC | CASSPRLAGTFSYEQYF
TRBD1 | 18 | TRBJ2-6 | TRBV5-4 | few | TGTGCCAGCAGCCCGGGACAGGGAATATACTCTGGGGCCAACGTCCTGACTTTC | CASSPGQGIYSGANVLTF
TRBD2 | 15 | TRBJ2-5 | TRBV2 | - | TGTGCCAGCAGTAACAGCGGGAGCTACTTAGAGACCCAGTACTTC | CASSNSGSYLETQYF
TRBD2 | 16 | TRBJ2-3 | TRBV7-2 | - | TGTGCCAGCAGCTTAGAGGGTAGCGGGGGGTCAGATACGCAGTATTTT | CASSLEGSGGSDTQYF
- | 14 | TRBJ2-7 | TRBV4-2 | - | TGTGCCAGCAGCCAAGATCTTCAATACTACGAGCAGTACTTC | CASSQDLQYYEQYF
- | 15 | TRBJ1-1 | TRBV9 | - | TGTGCCAGCAGCGTAGATGTAGGGAGGGGAACTGAAGCTTTCTTT | CASSVDVGRGTEAFF
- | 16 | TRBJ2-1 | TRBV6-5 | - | TGTGCCAGCAGTTACTCCGGAGGGCGGGGATACAATGAGCAGTTCTTC | CASSYSGGRGYNEQFF
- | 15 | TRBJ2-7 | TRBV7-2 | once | TGTGCCAGCAGCTTCAAAGGGGATTGGGCCTACGAGCAGTACTTC | CASSFKGDWAYEQYF
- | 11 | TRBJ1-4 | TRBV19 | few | TGTGCCAGTAGTATCCAGGGTGAACTGTTTTTT | CASSIQGELFF
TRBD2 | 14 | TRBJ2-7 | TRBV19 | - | TGTGCCAGTTCGCCGGGACTAGCGTTCTACGAGCAGTACTTC | CASSPGLAFYEQYF
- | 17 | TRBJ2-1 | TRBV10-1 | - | TGCGCCAGCAGTGATAGACAGGCCGAATACCCCTACAATGAGCAGTTCTTC | CASSDRQAEYPYNEQFF
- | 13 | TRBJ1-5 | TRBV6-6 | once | TGTGCCAGCAGTGTTTATAGCAATCAGCCCCAGCATTTT | CASSVYSNQPQHF
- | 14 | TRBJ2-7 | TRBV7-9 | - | TGTGCCAGCAGCTTTAGTCAGGGAGGCTACGAGCAGTACTTC | CASSFSQGGYEQYF
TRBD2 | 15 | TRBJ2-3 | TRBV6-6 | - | TGTGCCAGCAGCACGACTAGCGGGGGCACAGATACGCAGTATTTT | CASSTTSGGTDTQYF
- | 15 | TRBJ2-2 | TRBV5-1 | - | TGCGCCAGCAGCGGGGACACAGCGAACACCGGGGAGCTGTTTTTT | CASSGDTANTGELFF
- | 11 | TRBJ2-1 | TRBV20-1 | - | TGCAGTGCTGAGCCCTACAATGAGCAGTTCTTC | CSAEPYNEQFF
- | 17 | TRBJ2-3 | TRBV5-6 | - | TGTGCCAGCAGCTTGATATTCGCAGGCTCGAGCACAGATACGCAGTATTTT | CASSLIFAGSSTDTQYF
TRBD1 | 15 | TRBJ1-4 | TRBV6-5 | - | TGTGCCAGCAAGGGACAGGGCGCTTCTAATGAAAAACTGTTTTTT | CASKGQGASNEKLFF
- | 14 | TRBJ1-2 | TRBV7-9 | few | TGTGCCAGCAGCTTAGGAGGGAACAACTATGGCTACACCTTC | CASSLGGNNYGYTF
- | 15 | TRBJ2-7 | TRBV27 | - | TGTGCCAGCAGTGGAGGTCGGGGGACCCCCTACGAGCAGTACTTC | CASSGGRGTPYEQYF
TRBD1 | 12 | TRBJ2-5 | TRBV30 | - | TGTGCCTGGAGGGTACAGGGGGCGGGACAGTACTTC | CAWRVQGAGQYF
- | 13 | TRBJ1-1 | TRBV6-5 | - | TGTGCCAGCAGTTGGACAGCTAACACTGAAGCTTTCTTT | CASSWTANTEAFF
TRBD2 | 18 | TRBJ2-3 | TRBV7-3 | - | TGTGCCAGCAGCTTTCTTGGGAAACTAGCGGGAGCGGCAGATACGCAGTATTTT | CASSFLGKLAGAADTQYF
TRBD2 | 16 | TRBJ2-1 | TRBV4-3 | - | TGCGCCAGCAGCCCCCTTCGGGCTAGCGGTTTTACGGAGCAGTTCTTC | CASSPLRASGFTEQFF
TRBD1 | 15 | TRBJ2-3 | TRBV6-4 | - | TGTGCCAGCAGTGCGGGGACAGGGGGCACAGATACGCAGTATTTT | CASSAGTGGTDTQYF
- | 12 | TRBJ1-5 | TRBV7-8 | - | TGTGCCAGCAGCTTTTCGGGGCAGCCCCAGCATTTT | CASSFSGQPQHF
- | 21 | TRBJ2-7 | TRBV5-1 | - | TGCGCCAGCAGCTTAGATGGCCCGAAGCCGTTGGGGGGAAGTATTCCCTACGAGCAGTACTTC | CASSLDGPKPLGGSIPYEQYF
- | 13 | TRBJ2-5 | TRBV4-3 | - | TGCGCCAGCAGCCAACGCCAGGGCTTGGAGCAGTACTTC | CASSQRQGLEQYF
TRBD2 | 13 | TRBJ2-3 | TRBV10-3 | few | TGTGCCGGCGGGGGGGCCTTCGGAGATACGCAGTATTTT | CAGGGAFGDTQYF
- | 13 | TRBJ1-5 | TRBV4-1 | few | TGCGCCAGCGGGAAAAGGGAGGATCAGCCCCAGCATTTT | CASGKREDQPQHF
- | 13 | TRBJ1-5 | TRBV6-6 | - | TGTGCCAGCAGGCCTACAGGGTATCAGCCCCAGCATTTT | CASRPTGYQPQHF
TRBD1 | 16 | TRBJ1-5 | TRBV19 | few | TGTGCCAGTAGTATAGATGAGGGGGCTAGCAATCAGCCCCAGCATTTT | CASSIDEGASNQPQHF
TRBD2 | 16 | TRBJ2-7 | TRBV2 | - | TGTGCCAGCAGCGCCATCGAAGCGGGAGGGGCCTACGAGCAGTACTTC | CASSAIEAGGAYEQYF